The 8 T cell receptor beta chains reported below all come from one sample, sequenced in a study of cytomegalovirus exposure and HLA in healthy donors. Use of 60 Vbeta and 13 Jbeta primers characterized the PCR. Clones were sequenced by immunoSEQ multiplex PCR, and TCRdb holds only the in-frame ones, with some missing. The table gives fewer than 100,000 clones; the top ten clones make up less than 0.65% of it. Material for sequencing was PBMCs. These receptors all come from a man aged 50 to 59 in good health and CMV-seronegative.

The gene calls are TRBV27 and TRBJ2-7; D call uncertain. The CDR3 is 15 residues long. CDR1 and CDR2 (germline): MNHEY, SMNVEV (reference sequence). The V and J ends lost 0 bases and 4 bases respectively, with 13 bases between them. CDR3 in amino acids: CASSLSSGPGYEQYF. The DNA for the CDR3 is TGTGCCAGCAGTTTATCTTCCGGCCCCGGGTACGAGCAGTACTTC.

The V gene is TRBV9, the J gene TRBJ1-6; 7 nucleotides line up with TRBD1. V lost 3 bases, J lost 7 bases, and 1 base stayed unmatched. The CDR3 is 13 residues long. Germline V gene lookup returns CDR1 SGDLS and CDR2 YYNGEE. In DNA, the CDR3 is TGTGCCAGCAGCGACAGGGGAAATTCACCCCTCCACTTT. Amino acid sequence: CASSDRGNSPLHF.

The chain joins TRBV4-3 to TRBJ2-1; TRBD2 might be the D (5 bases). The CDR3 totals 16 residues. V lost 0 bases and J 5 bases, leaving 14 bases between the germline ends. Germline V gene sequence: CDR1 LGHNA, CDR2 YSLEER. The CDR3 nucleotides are TGCGCCAGCAGCCAAGAACCCGGGGTCTTTGACAATGAGCAGTTCTTC. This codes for CASSQEPGVFDNEQFF.

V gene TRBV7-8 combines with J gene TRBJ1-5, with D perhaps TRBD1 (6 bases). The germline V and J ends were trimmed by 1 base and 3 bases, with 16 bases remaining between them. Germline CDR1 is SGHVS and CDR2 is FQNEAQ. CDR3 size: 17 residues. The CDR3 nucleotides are TGTGCCAGCAGCTTAGTATGGGGGGGCAGGGACAATCAGCCCCAGCATTTT. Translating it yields CASSLVWGGRDNQPQHF.

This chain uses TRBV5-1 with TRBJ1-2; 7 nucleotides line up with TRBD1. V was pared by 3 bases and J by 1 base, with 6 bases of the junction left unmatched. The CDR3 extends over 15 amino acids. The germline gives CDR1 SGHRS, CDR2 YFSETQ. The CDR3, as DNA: TGCGCCAGCAGCTACGGGACAGTGGGTAACTATGGCTACACCTTC. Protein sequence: CASSYGTVGNYGYTF.

The DNA of the CDR3 is TGTGCCAGCAGTCTCGGGGGGCGGGAATCTGGCTACACCTTC. Translation: CASSLGGRESGYTF. This chain connects TRBV25-1 to TRBJ1-2; TRBD1 is a possible D gene (6 bases). Trimming cost V 5 bases and J 7 bases, with 17 bases left between them. Germline V gives CDR1 MGHDK, CDR2 SYGVNS. The CDR3 sequence is 14 residues long.

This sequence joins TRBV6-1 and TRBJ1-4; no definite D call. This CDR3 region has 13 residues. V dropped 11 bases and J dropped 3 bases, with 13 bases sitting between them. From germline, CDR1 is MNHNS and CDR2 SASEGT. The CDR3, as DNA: TGTGCCGGTGGAGGAGTGGCTAATGAAAAACTGTTTTTT. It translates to CAGGGVANEKLFF.

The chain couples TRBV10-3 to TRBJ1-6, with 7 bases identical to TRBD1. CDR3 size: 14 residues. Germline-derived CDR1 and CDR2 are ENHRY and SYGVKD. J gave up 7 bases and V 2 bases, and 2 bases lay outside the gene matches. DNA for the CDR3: TGTGCCATCAGTGAGGGACAGGTGAATTCACCCCTCCACTTT. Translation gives CAISEGQVNSPLHF.